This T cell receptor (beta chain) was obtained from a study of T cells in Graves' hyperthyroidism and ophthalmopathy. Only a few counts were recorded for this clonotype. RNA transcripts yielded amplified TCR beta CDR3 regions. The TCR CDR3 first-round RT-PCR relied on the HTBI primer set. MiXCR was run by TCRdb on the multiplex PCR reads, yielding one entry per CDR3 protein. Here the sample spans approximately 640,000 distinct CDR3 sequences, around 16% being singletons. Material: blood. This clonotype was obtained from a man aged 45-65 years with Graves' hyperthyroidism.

CDR3 DNA sequence: TGTGCCAGTAGTATACGCCTAGCGGGGCCCCAAGAGACCCAGTACTTC. This codes for CASSIRLAGPQETQYF. V gene TRBV19 combines with J gene TRBJ2-5; TRBD2 agrees at 9 bases. Germline V gives CDR1 LNHDA, CDR2 SQIVND (reference sequence). The CDR3 is 16 residues long. With V trimmed by 2 bases and J by 1 base, 5 bases remained unmatched.